This T cell receptor (beta chain) was retrieved from a study of post-analysis software for immune sequencing data (dated by TCRdb to the mid-2010s). In the study overall: Disease courses on record covered relapsing-remitting, secondary progressive and progressive-relapsing multiple sclerosis, though some patients had no subtype annotation. A subset of samples was prepared in parallel using single-end sample barcoding, then pooled and co-amplified after Illumina adapter ligation. The multiple sclerosis patient repertoires were compared with more than 9 previously published healthy control repertoires from donors aged roughly 6 to 27 years. Beyond this particular receptor, the publication reports: Patients showed significantly higher frequencies than controls for about 5 TRBV segments, among them TRBV5-6, TRBV5-1 and TRBV20-1. Strong co-clustering of samples prepared in the same batch was shown by direct clustering with F measure, prompting a batch-effect correction. The multiple sclerosis patient group was slightly younger than the control group. Significantly lower normalized Chao1 diversity was found in multiple sclerosis patients than in controls, suggesting substantial peripheral T-cell clonal expansion.

Trimming takes 4 bases from V and 2 bases from J, and the germline ends sit 11 bases apart. From the cysteine through the phenylalanine, the CDR3 covers 14 amino acids. Only the CDR3 portion is preserved as DNA: 42 bases, with reading frame beginning at the first base. Looking up the germline V gene (reference sequence) yields CDR1 SEHNR and CDR2 FQNEAQ. As for this clonotype: No cognate antigen has been identified for it. No quality values exist for individual bases; no much larger clone is one base distant.

TCR beta repertoires were profiled from peripheral blood of 10 to 15 young patients with multiple sclerosis to demonstrate the VDJtools post-analysis software. Multiple sclerosis patients were children and adolescents aged about 6 to 15 years. Receptor amplification or capture employed PCR. TCRdb names Illumina HiSeq 2500 as the instrument used. Unique molecular identifiers were incorporated into TCR beta cDNA libraries to reduce PCR and sequencing biases. Every 1 to 10 million input T cells yielded approximately 500,000 cDNA molecules, meaning each molecule approximated one T cell. The same protocol used for the earlier healthy control dataset was applied to prepare and sequence the patient libraries. Samples belonging to the same batch were prepared together, multiplexed and sequenced on a shared HiSeq lane. As for the authors' bioinformatics: Raw barcoded reads were processed with MIGEC, discarding single-read molecular identifier groups before consensus assembly and CDR3 extraction. Clonotype tables were post-analysed with VDJtools, normalizing diversity by down-sampling all datasets to the smallest sample size. To correct batch-related cross-sample contamination, repertoire overlap clustering matched CDR3 amino acid sequences but not nucleotide sequences. TCRdb's own reprocessing of the public reads used fastp at Q25 and MiXCR and kept productive beta chains. Rows matching on CDR3 protein sequence are summarized as one entry with the most common DNA and genes. It is TCRdb's table, rather than the study itself, that gives the V and J calls and clone size. For this sample the table gives about 460,000 distinct CDR3 sequences, of which 40% to 55% were detected only once. The ten largest clones represent over 10% of the sample.

The clonotype originates from a girl aged 10-17 years with multiple sclerosis. This chain joins TRBV7-9 to TRBJ1-1; TRBD1 is a weak D gene call, 5 bases matching. The sample comprised blood. For the CDR3, the sequence is CASSSETANTEAFF. In nucleotide form, the sequence is TGTGCCAGCAGCTCCGAGACAGCCAACACTGAAGCTTTCTTT.